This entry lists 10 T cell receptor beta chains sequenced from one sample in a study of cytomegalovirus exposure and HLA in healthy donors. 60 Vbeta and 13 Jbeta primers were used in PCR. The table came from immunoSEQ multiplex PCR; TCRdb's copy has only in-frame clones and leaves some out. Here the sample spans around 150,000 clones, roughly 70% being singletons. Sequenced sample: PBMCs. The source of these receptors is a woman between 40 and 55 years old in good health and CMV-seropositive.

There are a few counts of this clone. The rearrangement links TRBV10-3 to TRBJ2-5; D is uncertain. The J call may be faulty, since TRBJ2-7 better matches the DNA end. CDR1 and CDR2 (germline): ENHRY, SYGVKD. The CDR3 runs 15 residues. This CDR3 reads CAISESITDSYEQYF. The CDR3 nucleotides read TGTGCCATCAGTGAGTCTATCACGGACTCCTACGAGCAGTACTTC.

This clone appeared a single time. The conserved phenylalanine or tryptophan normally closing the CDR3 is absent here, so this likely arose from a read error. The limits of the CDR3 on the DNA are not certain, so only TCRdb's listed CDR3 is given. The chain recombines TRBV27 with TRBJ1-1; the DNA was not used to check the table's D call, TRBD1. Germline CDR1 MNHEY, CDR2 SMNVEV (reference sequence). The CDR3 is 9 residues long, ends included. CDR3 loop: CASLPRDRV.

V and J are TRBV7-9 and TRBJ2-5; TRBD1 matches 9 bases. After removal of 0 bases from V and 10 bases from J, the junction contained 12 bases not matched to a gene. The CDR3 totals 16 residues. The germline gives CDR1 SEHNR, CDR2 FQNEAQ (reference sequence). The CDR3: CASSLALGTGPNLQYF. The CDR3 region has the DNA TGTGCCAGCAGCTTAGCGTTAGGGACAGGGCCTAACCTCCAGTACTTC.

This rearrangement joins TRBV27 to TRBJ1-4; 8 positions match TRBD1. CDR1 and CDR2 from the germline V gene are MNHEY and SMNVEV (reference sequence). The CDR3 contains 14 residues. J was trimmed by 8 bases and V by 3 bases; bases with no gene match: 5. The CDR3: CASSFDRGVEKLFF. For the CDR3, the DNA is TGTGCCAGCAGTTTTGACAGGGGTGTGGAAAAACTGTTTTTT. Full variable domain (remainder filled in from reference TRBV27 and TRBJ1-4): EAQVTQNPRYLITVTGKKLTVTCSQNMNHEYMSWYRQDPGLGLRQIYYSMNVEVTDKGDVPEGYKVSRKEKRNFPLILESPSPNQTSLYFCASSFDRGVEKLFFGSGTQLSVL.

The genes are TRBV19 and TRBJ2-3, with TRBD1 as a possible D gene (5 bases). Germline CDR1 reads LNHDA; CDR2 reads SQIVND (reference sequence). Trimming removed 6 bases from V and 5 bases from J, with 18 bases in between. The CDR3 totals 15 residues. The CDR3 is CASSETGGAQDTQYF. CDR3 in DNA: TGTGCCAGTAGCGAAACAGGTGGGGCACAAGATACGCAGTATTTT. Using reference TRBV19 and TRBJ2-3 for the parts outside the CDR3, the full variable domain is DGGITQSPKYLFRKEGQNVTLSCEQNLNHDAMYWYRQDPGQGLRLIYYSQIVNDFQKGDIAEGYSVSREKKESFPLTVTSAQKNPTAFYLCASSETGGAQDTQYFGPGTRLTVL.

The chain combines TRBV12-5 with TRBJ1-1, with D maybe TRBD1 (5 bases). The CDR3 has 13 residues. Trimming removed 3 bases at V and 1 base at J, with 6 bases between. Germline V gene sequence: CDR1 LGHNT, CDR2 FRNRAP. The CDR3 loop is CASGFQGNTEAFF. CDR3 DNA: TGTGCTAGTGGTTTTCAGGGGAACACTGAAGCTTTCTTT.

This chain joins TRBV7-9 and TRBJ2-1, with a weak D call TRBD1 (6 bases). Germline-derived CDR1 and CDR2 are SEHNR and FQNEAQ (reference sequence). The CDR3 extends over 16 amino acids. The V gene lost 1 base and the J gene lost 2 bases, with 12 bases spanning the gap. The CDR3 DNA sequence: TGTGCCAGCAGCTTAGACAGGGCACGAACCTACAATGAGCAGTTCTTC. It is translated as CASSLDRARTYNEQFF.

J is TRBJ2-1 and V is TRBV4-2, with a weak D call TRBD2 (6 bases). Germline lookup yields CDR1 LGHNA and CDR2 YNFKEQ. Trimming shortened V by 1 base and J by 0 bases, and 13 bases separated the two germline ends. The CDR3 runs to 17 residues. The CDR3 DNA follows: TGTGCCAGCAGCCAAGCCACCCCGGGAGACTCCTACAATGAGCAGTTCTTC. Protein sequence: CASSQATPGDSYNEQFF.

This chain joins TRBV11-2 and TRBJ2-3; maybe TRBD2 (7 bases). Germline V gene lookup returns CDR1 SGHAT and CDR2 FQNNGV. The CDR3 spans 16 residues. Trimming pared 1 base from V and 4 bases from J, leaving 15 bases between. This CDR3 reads CASSLVGGGASDTQYF. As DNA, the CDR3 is TGTGCCAGCAGCTTAGTAGGTGGGGGGGCATCAGATACGCAGTATTTT.

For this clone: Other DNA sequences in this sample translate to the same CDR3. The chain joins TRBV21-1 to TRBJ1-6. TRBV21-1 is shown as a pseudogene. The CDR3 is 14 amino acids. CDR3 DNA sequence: TGTGCCAGCAGCAAAGGGAGGGAGGGTTCACCCCTCCACTTT. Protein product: CASSKGREGSPLHF.